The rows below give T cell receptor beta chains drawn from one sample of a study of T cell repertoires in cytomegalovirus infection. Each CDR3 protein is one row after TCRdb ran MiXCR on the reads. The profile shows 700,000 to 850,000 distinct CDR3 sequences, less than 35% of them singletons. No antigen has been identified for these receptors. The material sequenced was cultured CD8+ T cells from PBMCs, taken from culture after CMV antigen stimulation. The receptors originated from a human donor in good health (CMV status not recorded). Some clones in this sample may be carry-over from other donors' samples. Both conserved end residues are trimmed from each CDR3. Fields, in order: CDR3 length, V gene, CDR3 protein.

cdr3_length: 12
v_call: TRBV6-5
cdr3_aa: ASSLAGGFETQY

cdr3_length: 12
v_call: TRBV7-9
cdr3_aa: ASSPLGPGDGYT

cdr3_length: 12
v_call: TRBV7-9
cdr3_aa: ASSLTQGVEKLF

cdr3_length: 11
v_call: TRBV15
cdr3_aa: ATGPNTRYEQY

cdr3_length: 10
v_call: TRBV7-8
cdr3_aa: ASILGANVLT

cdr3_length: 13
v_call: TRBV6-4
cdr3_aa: ASSDVHGGNTEAF

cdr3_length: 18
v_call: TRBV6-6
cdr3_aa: ASSYGGQGPPAQKNSPLH

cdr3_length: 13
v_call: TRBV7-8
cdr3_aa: ASSPGQGYTGELF

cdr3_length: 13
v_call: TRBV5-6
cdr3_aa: ASSEGLPSNQPQH

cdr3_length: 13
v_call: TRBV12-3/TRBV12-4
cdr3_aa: ASSLRGRESDTQY

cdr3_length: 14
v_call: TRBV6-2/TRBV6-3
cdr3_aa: ASSYDRGQGYQPQH

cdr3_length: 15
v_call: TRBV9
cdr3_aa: ASSVEGQGALNTEAF

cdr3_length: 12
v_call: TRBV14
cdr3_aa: ASSQEQGGSPLH

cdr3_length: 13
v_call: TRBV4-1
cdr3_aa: ASSLLPGQKNGYT

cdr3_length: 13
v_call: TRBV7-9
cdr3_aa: ASRPTGGRQETQY

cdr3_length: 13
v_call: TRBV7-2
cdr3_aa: ASSSGGSHQETQY

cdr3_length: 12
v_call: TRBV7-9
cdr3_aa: ASSFAGGWETQY

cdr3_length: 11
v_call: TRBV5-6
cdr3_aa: ASSLGYGEKLF

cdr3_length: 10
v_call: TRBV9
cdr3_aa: ASSVGTNEQF

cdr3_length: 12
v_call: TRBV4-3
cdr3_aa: ASSSGTGPYGYT

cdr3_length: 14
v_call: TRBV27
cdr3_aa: ASSLSPRRSADTQY

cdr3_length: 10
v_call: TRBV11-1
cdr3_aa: ASILNTGELF

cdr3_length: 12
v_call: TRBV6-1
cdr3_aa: ASSATGGKTEAF

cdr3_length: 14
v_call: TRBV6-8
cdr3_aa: ASSYSGQNSYNEQF

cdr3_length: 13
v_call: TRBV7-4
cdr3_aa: ASSPRMLVGTEAF

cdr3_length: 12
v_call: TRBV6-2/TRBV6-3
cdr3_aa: ASRGFSGANVLT

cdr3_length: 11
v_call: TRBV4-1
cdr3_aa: ASSQVQTETQY

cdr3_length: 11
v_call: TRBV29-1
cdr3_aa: SVEILSSYEQY

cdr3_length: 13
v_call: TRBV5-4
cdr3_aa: ASSLAGLSRNEQF

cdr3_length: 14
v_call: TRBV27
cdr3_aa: ASSLRGDRGDYGYT

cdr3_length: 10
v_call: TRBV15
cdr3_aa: ATSGVGPEAF

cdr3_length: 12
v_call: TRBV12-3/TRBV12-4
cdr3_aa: ASSSSPGNTEAF

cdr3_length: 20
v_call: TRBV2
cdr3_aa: ASSEVTGPGLAGGESYNEQF

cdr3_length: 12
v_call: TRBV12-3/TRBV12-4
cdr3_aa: ASSPGQGDQPQH

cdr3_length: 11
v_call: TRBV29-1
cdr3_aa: SVVTDANYGYT

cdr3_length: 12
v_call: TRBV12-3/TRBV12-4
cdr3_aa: ASSFEGALEPQH

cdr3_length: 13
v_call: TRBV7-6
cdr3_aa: ANSRGGAPGEKLF

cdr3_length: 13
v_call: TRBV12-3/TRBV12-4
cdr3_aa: ASSAGTGATDTQY

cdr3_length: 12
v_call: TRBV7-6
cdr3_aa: ASSVGRGQETQY

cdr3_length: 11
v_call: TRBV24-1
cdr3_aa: ATMETGGTEAF

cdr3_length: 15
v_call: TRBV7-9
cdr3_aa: ASSSPYHGTGRTEAF

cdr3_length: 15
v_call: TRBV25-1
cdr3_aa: ASSESRGVRPYNEQF

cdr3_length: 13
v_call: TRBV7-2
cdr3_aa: ASSLALASRGGYT

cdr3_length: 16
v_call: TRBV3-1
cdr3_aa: ASSQDLTSGGNTGELF